This entry features one TCR beta chain sequence. The sample is drawn from a study of shared clonotypes between healthy human individuals. Terminally differentiated effector memory CD45RA+ cells were left out of the naive CD8 fraction, which was CD45RO-negative and positively selected for CCR7. The method was immunoSEQ multiplex PCR; TCRdb's version includes in-frame clones alone and lacks a portion of them. In the table there are 800,000 or so clones, 96% of which are singletons. Sample: naive CD8+ T cells sorted from blood. This clonotype was sampled from a man aged 25-45 years in good health.

In nucleotides, the CDR3 is TGTGCCAGCATGGCGACAGGGGTTGGCAATGAGCAGTTCTTC. This translates into CASMATGVGNEQFF. The V gene is TRBV27, the J gene TRBJ2-1; 8 nucleotides line up with TRBD1. The CDR3 is 14 amino acids. Germline CDR1 MNHEY, CDR2 SMNVEV (reference sequence). Losses at the gene ends were 7 bases for V and 6 bases for J; bases not matched to a gene: 8.